These 10 T cell receptor beta chains were sequenced from one sample in a study of shared T cell receptors in the human thymus. Measured with immunoSEQ multiplex PCR; TCRdb has only the in-frame clones, and not every one. The repertoire includes around 340,000 clones, 95% of them detected once, and approximately 0.02% sits in the top ten. The sample was thymocytes. These receptors all stem from a human donor.

V is TRBV7-6 and J is TRBJ2-1; D is unresolved. The germline gives CDR1 SGHVS, CDR2 FNYEAQ. The V gene lost 5 bases and the J gene lost 6 bases, with 17 bases spanning the gap. The CDR3 loop spans 15 amino acids. The CDR3 DNA reads as TGTGCCAGCAGCGCCAGGCCGTCCGATCCCAATGAGCAGTTCTTC. It codes for CASSARPSDPNEQFF.

This chain joins TRBV5-1 and TRBJ1-3; unclear D gene. CDR1 SGHRS and CDR2 YFSETQ come from the germline V gene. V lost 2 bases and J lost 3, with 15 bases in between. The CDR3 is made up of 16 amino acids. In nucleotides, the CDR3 is TGCGCCAGCAGCTTTGCCCAGCATGGTCGTGGAAACACCATATATTTT. This codes for CASSFAQHGRGNTIYF.

The chain combines TRBV13 with TRBJ1-6, with D maybe TRBD1 (5 bases). Trimming left V 5 bases short and J 14 bases short, with 19 bases between. CDR3 length equals 14 residues. Germline V CDR1 and CDR2: PRHDT, FYEKMQ (reference sequence). This CDR3 reads CASSKGRGVRSLHF. DNA of the CDR3: TGTGCCAGCAGCAAGGGACGGGGAGTAAGGTCCCTCCACTTT.

The chain joins TRBV29-1 to TRBJ1-2; D gene unclear. The CDR3 length is 12 residues. Germline V gives CDR1 SQVTM, CDR2 ANQGSEA. V was trimmed by 3 bases and J by 4 bases, leaving 9 bases between them. This CDR3 reads CSVDSVPYGYTF. The CDR3 DNA reads TGCAGCGTTGACAGCGTACCCTATGGCTACACCTTC.

This rearrangement joins TRBV11-2 to TRBJ2-1; D not resolved. Trimming shortened V by 3 bases and J by 6 bases, and 15 bases separated the two germline ends. The CDR3 runs to 15 residues. The germline V gene has CDR1 SGHAT and CDR2 FQNNGV. The chain's CDR3 is CASSFFNGPGNEQFF. CDR3 DNA sequence: TGTGCCAGCAGCTTCTTTAACGGGCCCGGCAATGAGCAGTTCTTC.

The CDR3 DNA is TGTGCCAGCAGCATCGACTCCGCTAGCGGGTCCTGGGTCTACGAGCAGTACTTC. Its protein product is CASSIDSASGSWVYEQYF. V gene TRBV7-2 combines with J gene TRBJ2-7, with 8 bases lining up with TRBD2. V lost 5 bases to trimming and J lost 3 bases; unmatched junction nucleotides: 18. Germline V gene data show CDR1 as SGHTA and CDR2 as FQGNSA. The CDR3 totals 18 residues.

V and J are TRBV6-4 and TRBJ2-3, with 11 bases that match TRBD2. The V gene end was trimmed by 6 bases and the J gene end by 7 bases; junction bases not matched to a gene: 9. The CDR3 loop spans 15 amino acids. Germline V CDR1 and CDR2: MRHNA, SNTAGT. In DNA form, the CDR3 reads TGTGCCAGCAGCTTAGCGGGAGGGCCGGAGAATACGCAGTATTTT. This codes for CASSLAGGPENTQYF.

This clone is a singleton in its sample. The chain employs TRBV1 and TRBJ2-1; TRBD1, as called in the table, went unchecked against the DNA. TRBV1 is noted as a pseudogene. The CDR3 is 15 residues long. CDR3 residues: CTSRAGTSLYNEQFF. In nucleotides, the CDR3 is TGCACCAGCAGAGCCGGGACATCGCTGTACAATGAGCAGTTCTTC.

The chain employs TRBV9 and TRBJ1-2, with 7 bases identical to TRBD1. V trimming: 0 bases; J trimming: 4 bases; junction bases outside the gene matches: 6. Germline V CDR1 and CDR2: SGDLS, YYNGEE. The CDR3 has 15 amino acids. The CDR3 region has the DNA TGTGCCAGCAGCGTAGACCCGGGACAGCTCTATGGCTACACCTTC. Amino acid sequence: CASSVDPGQLYGYTF.

V usage is TRBV27 and J usage is TRBJ2-7; D gene ambiguous. The CDR3 totals 14 residues. Trimming took off 4 bases at V and 1 base at J, with 11 bases between the two ends. The germline V gene has CDR1 MNHEY and CDR2 SMNVEV (reference sequence). This CDR3 is CASSSWTDSYEQYF. CDR3 bases: TGTGCCAGCAGTTCCTGGACGGATTCCTACGAGCAGTACTTC.